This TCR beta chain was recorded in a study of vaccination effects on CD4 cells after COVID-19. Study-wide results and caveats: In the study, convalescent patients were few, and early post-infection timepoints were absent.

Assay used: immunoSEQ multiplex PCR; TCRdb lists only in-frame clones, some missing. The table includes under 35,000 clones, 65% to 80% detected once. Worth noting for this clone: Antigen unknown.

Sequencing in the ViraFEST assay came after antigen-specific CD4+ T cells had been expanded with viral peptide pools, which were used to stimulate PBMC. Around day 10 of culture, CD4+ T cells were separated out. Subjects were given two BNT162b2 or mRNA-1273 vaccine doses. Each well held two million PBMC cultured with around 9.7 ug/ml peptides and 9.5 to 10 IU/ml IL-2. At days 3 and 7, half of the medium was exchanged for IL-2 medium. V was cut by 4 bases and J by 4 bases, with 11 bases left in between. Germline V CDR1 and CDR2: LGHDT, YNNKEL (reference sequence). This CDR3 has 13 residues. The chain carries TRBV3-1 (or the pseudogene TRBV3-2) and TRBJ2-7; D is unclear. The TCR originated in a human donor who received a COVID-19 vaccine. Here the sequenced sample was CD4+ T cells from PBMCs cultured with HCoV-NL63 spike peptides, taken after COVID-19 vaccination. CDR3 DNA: TGTGCCAGCAGCCGAAATAGTGAGTACGAGCAGTACTTC. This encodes CASSRNSEYEQYF.